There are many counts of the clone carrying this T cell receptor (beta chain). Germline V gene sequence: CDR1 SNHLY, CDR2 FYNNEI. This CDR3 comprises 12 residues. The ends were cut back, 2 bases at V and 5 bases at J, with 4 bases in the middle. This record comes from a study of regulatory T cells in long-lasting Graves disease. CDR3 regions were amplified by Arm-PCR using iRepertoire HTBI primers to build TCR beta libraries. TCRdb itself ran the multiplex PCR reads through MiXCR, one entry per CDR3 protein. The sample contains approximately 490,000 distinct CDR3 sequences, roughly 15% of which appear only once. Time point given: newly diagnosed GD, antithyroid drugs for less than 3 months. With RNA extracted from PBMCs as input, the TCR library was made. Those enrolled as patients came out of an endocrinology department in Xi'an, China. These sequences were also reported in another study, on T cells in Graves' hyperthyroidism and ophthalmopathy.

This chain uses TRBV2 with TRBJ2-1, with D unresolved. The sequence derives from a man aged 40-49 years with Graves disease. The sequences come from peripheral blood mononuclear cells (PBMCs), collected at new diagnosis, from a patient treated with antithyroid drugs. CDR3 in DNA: TGTGCCAGCAGTGAACAGAACAATGAGCAGTTCTTC. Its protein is CASSEQNNEQFF.